A selection of T cell receptor beta chains follows, all from one sample in a study of shared clonotypes between healthy human individuals. Generated by immunoSEQ multiplex PCR, the TCRdb table keeps only in-frame clones and is missing some. The data hold under 1,900,000 clones, with about 98.5% observed a single time. The sample comprised naive CD4+ T cells sorted from blood. These TCRs come from a man in his thirties or forties in good health. The CDR3 runs from the conserved cysteine through the conserved F or W. Fields, in order: V gene, CDR3 protein.

v_gene: TRBV5-5; CDR3aa: CASSLMGGKLFF
v_gene: TRBV9; CDR3aa: CASSSPYSYNEQFF
v_gene: TRBV9; CDR3aa: CASSVLAGSTGELFF
v_gene: TRBV2; CDR3aa: CASSADRYYEQYF
v_gene: TRBV6-1; CDR3aa: CASSEAPRSIANYGYTF
v_gene: TRBV4-2; CDR3aa: CASSQGPGGNQPQHF
v_gene: TRBV5-1; CDR3aa: CASSLGSRGSGANVLTF
v_gene: TRBV28; CDR3aa: CASSPGTMGTEAFF
v_gene: TRBV28; CDR3aa: CASGSSGGIYEQYF
v_gene: TRBV7-2; CDR3aa: CASRPGPGLAGGEQFF
v_gene: TRBV6-5; CDR3aa: CASSYRTPHEQYF
v_gene: TRBV18; CDR3aa: CASSQRESASNTEAFF
v_gene: TRBV6-1; CDR3aa: CASWTDPYEQYF
v_gene: TRBV5-1; CDR3aa: CASSFVRGLRTGELFF
v_gene: TRBV5-4; CDR3aa: CASSLKREPYEQYF
v_gene: TRBV2; CDR3aa: CASRLQQGVGNTIYF
v_gene: TRBV7-8; CDR3aa: CASSLATSGANTGELFF
v_gene: TRBV7-2; CDR3aa: CASSSMTYEQYF
v_gene: TRBV7-2; CDR3aa: CASSLISTSGGYEQYF
v_gene: TRBV5-4; CDR3aa: CASSLQGTGANVLTF
v_gene: TRBV2; CDR3aa: CASTFHNEQFF
v_gene: TRBV7-8; CDR3aa: CASSLSMAGGSSYEQYF